Below, one TCR beta chain is given with its context. This specimen belongs to a study of blood T cell repertoires in COVID-19. Turning to the study itself: The samples span acute and convalescent COVID-19 from the United States, Italy and Spain. Sample material is recorded as cDNA or gDNA derived from T cells, B-cell-depleted T cells, or PBMCs.

In the authors' methods: The authors estimated nucleated cell counts from reference gene primer amplification. The data were produced by immunoSEQ multiplex PCR, yet TCRdb's version contains in-frame clones alone and is incomplete. V and J calls and clone size are those listed in that table; D and trimming were worked out from the DNA. The data show 350,000 to 450,000 clones, with roughly 90% seen just once and 1% to 1.5% held by the top ten. Sequenced sample: peripheral blood. The sequence came from a man aged 40-49 years with acute or convalescent COVID-19.

CDR3 in amino acids: CASSLVNSRTGSYEQYF. The CDR3 DNA reads as TGCGCCAGCAGCTTGGTTAATTCCCGGACAGGGAGCTACGAGCAGTACTTC. V gene TRBV5-1 combines with J gene TRBJ2-7, with 8 bases fitting TRBD1. The CDR3 is made up of 17 amino acids. The V and J ends lost 0 bases and 3 bases, in that order; junction bases with no gene match: 11. Germline V CDR1 and CDR2: SGHRS, YFSETQ.